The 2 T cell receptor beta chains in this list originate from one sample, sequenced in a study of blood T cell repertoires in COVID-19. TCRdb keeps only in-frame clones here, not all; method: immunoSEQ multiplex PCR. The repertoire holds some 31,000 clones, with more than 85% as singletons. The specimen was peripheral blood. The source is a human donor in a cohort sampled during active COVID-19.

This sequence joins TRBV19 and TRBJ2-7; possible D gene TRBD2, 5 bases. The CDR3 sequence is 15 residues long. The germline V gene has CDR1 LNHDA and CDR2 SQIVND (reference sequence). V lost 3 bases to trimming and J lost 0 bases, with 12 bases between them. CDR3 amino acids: CASSIGLMSSYEQYF. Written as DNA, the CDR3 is TGTGCCAGTAGTATCGGACTGATGAGCTCCTACGAGCAGTACTTC.

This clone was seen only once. In DNA form, the CDR3 reads TGTGCCAGCAGCCTGGGACAGAACTATGGCTACACCTTC. Translating it yields CASSLGQNYGYTF. V is TRBV7-9 and J is TRBJ1-2; 7 bases line up with TRBD1. The CDR3 consists of 13 residues. Germline V CDR1 and CDR2: SEHNR, FQNEAQ (reference sequence). J lost 2 bases, V lost 5 bases, and 2 bases had no gene match. Full variable domain (remainder filled in from reference TRBV7-9 and TRBJ1-2): DTGVSQNPRHKITKRGQNVTFRCDPISEHNRLYWYRQTLGQGPEFLTYFQNEAQLEKSRLLSDRFSAERPKGSFSTLEIQRTEQGDSAMYLCASSLGQNYGYTFGSGTRLTVV.